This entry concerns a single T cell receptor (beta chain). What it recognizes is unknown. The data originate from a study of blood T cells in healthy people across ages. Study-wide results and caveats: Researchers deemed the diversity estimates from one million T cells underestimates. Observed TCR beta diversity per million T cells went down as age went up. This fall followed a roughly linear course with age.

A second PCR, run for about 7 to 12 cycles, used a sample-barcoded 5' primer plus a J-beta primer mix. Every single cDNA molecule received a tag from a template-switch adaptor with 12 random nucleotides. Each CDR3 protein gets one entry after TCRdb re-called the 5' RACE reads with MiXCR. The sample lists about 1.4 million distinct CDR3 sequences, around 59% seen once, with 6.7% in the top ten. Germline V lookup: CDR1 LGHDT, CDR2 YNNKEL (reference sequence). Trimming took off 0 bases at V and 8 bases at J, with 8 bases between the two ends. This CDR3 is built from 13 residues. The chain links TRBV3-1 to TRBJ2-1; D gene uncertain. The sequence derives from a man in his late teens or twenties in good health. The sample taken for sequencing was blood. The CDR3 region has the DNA TGTGCCAGCAGCCAAGATGCCCCTTATGAGCAGTTCTTC. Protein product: CASSQDAPYEQFF.